This TCR beta chain is from a study of cytomegalovirus exposure and HLA in healthy donors. PCR used 60 Vbeta primers and 13 Jbeta primers. Clones were read by immunoSEQ multiplex PCR, and TCRdb kept only the in-frame ones, dropping some. The sample consists of about 160,000 clones, roughly 79% of them appearing once. Study results and limitations: The study labeled roughly 160 TCR beta chains cytomegalovirus-associated. Specificity for CMV antigens was confirmed in vitro for a few of the CMV-associated chains.

About this clone itself: Antigen unknown.

Germline V gene data show CDR1 as MNHNS and CDR2 as SASEGT. This CDR3 is built from 13 residues. V was clipped by 6 bases and J by 1 base, with 9 bases between them. The sequence came from a woman aged 45-59 years in good health and CMV-seropositive. The rearrangement links TRBV6-1 to TRBJ1-1; D unclear. Sample: PBMCs. CDR3 amino acids: CASRPRANTEAFF. In nucleotides, the CDR3 is TGTGCCAGCAGACCGAGAGCGAACACTGAAGCTTTCTTT.